The 18 T cell receptor beta chains listed next were all sequenced from one sample in a study of glioma-infiltrating T cells after dendritic cell vaccination. The data were produced by immunoSEQ multiplex PCR, yet TCRdb's version contains in-frame clones alone and is incomplete. This table holds about 21,000 clones, around 74% found once. The sample was blood, taken before dendritic cell vaccination. All receptors come from a human donor with glioblastoma.

J is TRBJ2-7 and V is TRBV6-6, with 9 nucleotides matching TRBD1. Looked up from germline, CDR1 is MNHNY and CDR2 is SVGAGI (reference sequence). After removal of 6 bases from V and 2 bases from J, the junction contained 5 bases not matched to a gene. This CDR3 is built from 14 residues. Written as DNA, the CDR3 is TGTGCCAGCAGCCGGACAGGGGTCACCTACGAGCAGTACTTC. Translating it yields CASSRTGVTYEQYF.

The chain uses TRBV7-9 and TRBJ2-2; D gene unclear. Trimming shortened V by 3 bases and J by 8 bases, and 4 bases separated the two germline ends. The CDR3 spans 11 residues. Germline V gene lookup returns CDR1 SEHNR and CDR2 FQNEAQ (reference sequence). This CDR3 reads CASSLAGELFF. In nucleotides, the CDR3 is TGTGCCAGCAGCTTGGCTGGGGAGCTGTTTTTT.

This chain connects TRBV29-1 to TRBJ2-1, with 10 bases fitting TRBD1. Germline V gene data show CDR1 as SQVTM and CDR2 as ANQGSEA. V lost 7 bases, J lost 5 bases, and 5 bases stayed unmatched. The CDR3 is 13 residues long. CDR3 amino acids: CSGSGTGDNEQFF. CDR3 bases: TGCAGCGGATCCGGGACAGGGGACAATGAGCAGTTCTTC.

V and J are TRBV28 and TRBJ2-1; 11 bases line up with TRBD2. The V and J ends lost 2 bases and 3 bases, in that order; junction bases with no gene match: 3. The V gene's germline CDR1 is MDHEN and CDR2 SYDVKM. The CDR3 contains 16 residues. The CDR3 spells CASSLIAGGNYNEQFF. The CDR3, as DNA: TGTGCCAGCAGTTTAATAGCGGGAGGGAACTACAATGAGCAGTTCTTC.

CDR3 bases: TGCAGCGTTGGTAGACCACAGGGTAGGGAGACCCAGTACTTC. The encoded protein is CSVGRPQGRETQYF. The chain joins TRBV29-1 to TRBJ2-5, with D possibly TRBD1 on 6 matching bases. The CDR3 contains 14 residues. The germline V gene encodes CDR1 SQVTM and CDR2 ANQGSEA. Trimming removed 4 bases at V and 5 bases at J, with 17 bases between. The full variable domain, its missing parts supplied by reference TRBV29-1 and TRBJ2-5, is SAVISQKPSRDICQRGTSLTIQCQVDSQVTMMFWYRQQPGQSLTLIATANQGSEATYESGFVIDKFPISRPNLTFSTLTVSNMSPEDSSIYLCSVGRPQGRETQYFGPGTRLLVL.

The chain recombines TRBV9 with TRBJ2-7; 10 positions agree with TRBD2. CDR3 size: 16 residues. The V gene end was trimmed by 0 bases and the J gene end by 3 bases; junction bases not matched to a gene: 6. Per the germline V gene, CDR1 is SGDLS and CDR2 is YYNGEE. CDR3 protein: CASSVGRLAGVYEQYF. CDR3 in DNA: TGTGCCAGCAGCGTAGGGAGGCTAGCGGGAGTCTACGAGCAGTACTTC.

The rearrangement uses TRBV7-6 and TRBJ2-7; 8 bases align to TRBD2. Germline-derived CDR1 and CDR2 are SGHVS and FNYEAQ. The J segment lost 2 bases and the V segment lost 2 bases, leaving 14 bases of the junction unmatched. The CDR3 totals 18 residues. The DNA for the CDR3 is TGTGCCAGCAGCTTATCCCCCTTCGGGAGCGGGAGTACCTACGAGCAGTACTTC. As protein: CASSLSPFGSGSTYEQYF.

The chain combines TRBV7-8 with TRBJ1-1; a possible D gene is TRBD1 (5 bases). V dropped 6 bases and J dropped 1 base, with 15 bases sitting between them. The CDR3 covers 15 residues. Germline V gene lookup returns CDR1 SGHVS and CDR2 FQNEAQ. CDR3 protein: CASSFGHLGNTEAFF. CDR3 in DNA: TGTGCCAGCAGTTTCGGACATCTCGGGAACACTGAAGCTTTCTTT.

The rearrangement joins TRBV10-3 to TRBJ1-4; 7 bases fit TRBD1. This CDR3 has 17 residues. Unmatched junction bases numbered 11, after V lost 0 bases and J lost 7 bases. Looked up from germline, CDR1 is ENHRY and CDR2 is SYGVKD. In DNA form, the CDR3 reads TGTGCCATCAGTGAGTCTCGGAAAACAGGGGCGGGTGAAAAACTGTTTTTT. It is translated as CAISESRKTGAGEKLFF.

In this sample, this clone turned up a few times. V gene TRBV5-1 combines with J gene TRBJ2-2, with a possible D match to TRBD1 (6 bases). The germline V gene encodes CDR1 SGHRS and CDR2 YFSETQ. Trimming removed 4 bases at V and 2 bases at J, with 12 bases between. The CDR3 is 15 amino acids. The CDR3 sequence is CASSAWTANTGELFF. The CDR3 DNA sequence: TGCGCCAGCAGCGCCTGGACAGCTAACACCGGGGAGCTGTTTTTT.

V is TRBV7-9 and J is TRBJ1-1, with a tentative D call TRBD1 (6 bases). CDR3 size: 13 residues. CDR1 and CDR2 (germline): SEHNR, FQNEAQ (reference sequence). V lost 5 bases, J lost 5 bases, and 12 bases lay in between. CDR3 DNA: TGTGCCAGCAGCGGTGGACAGCTGACTGAAGCTTTCTTT. Translation gives CASSGGQLTEAFF.

This clone came up once. V usage is TRBV4-2 and J usage is TRBJ1-4; 11 nucleotides agree with TRBD1. The junction had 5 bases not matched to a gene; V was cut back by 3 bases and J by 8 bases. This CDR3 spans 15 amino acids. Germline V gene data show CDR1 as LGHNA and CDR2 as YNFKEQ. CDR3 coding DNA: TGTGCCAGCAGCCAGGGGGGACAGGGGGACGAAAAACTGTTTTTT. Protein: CASSQGGQGDEKLFF.

The chain links TRBV7-9 to TRBJ2-1; D is unresolved. The germline V gene has CDR1 SEHNR and CDR2 FQNEAQ (reference sequence). The CDR3 spans 11 residues. The V and J ends lost 5 bases and 8 bases respectively, with 7 bases between them. The CDR3 DNA follows: TGTGCCAGCAGCCGATCAGATGAGCAGTTCTTC. Amino acids: CASSRSDEQFF.

The chain joins TRBV14 to TRBJ2-7, with 14 bases matching TRBD2. From germline, CDR1 is SGHDN and CDR2 FVKESK. CDR3 size: 15 residues. The junction had 1 base not matched to a gene; V was cut back by 1 base and J by 5 bases. As DNA, the CDR3 is TGTGCCAGCAGCCAAGGGACTAGCGGGAGGCACGAGCAGTACTTC. Translation: CASSQGTSGRHEQYF.

Notes on this clone: Germline is not matched at one junction end, which may reflect a read error. The chain is built from TRBV10-2 and TRBJ2-7, with 9 bases identical to TRBD2. Germline V lookup: CDR1 WSHSY, CDR2 SAAADI. The CDR3 covers 16 residues. The CDR3 sequence is CASSHVYSGRTYEQYF. In DNA form, the CDR3 reads TGTGCCAGCAGCCACGTGTATAGCGGGAGAACCTACGAGCAGTACTTC.

This clone showed up just a few times. This rearrangement joins TRBV6-5 to TRBJ1-5, with TRBD1 matching 7 bases. CDR3 length: 13 residues. Germline loops: CDR1 MNHEY, CDR2 SVGAGI. J gave up 5 bases and V 4 bases, and 2 bases lay outside the gene matches. The CDR3 DNA sequence: TGTGCCAGCAGTTCCAGGGGGGATCAGCCCCAGCATTTT. It is translated as CASSSRGDQPQHF.

The rearrangement joins TRBV10-3 to TRBJ2-7; 7 bases align to TRBD1. CDR1 ENHRY and CDR2 SYGVKD come from the germline V gene. This CDR3 is built from 14 residues. With 3 bases clipped from V and 6 bases from J, the junction kept 8 bases outside the gene matches. The CDR3 sequence: CAISDAGGNGEQYF. The DNA of the CDR3 is TGTGCCATCAGTGATGCAGGGGGTAACGGCGAGCAGTACTTC.

CDR3 in amino acids: CASNSLSLGRADEQYF. CDR3 sequence (DNA): TGTGCCAGCAACAGTTTAAGTCTCGGGAGGGCCGACGAGCAGTACTTC. This rearrangement joins TRBV27 to TRBJ2-7, with TRBD2 matching over 8 bases. Germline lookup yields CDR1 MNHEY and CDR2 SMNVEV (reference sequence). The CDR3 totals 16 residues. The J segment lost 5 bases and the V segment lost 7 bases, leaving 16 bases of the junction unmatched.